These 29 T cell receptor beta chains share one sample of origin, sequenced in a study of shared clonotypes between healthy human individuals (dated by TCRdb to the early 2020s). For the CD8 naive samples, CD45RO-negative cells were positively selected for CCR7, yielding a CD45RA+CCR7+ population from which TemRA cells were excluded. The method behind the library was the immunoSEQ multiplex PCR assay. TCRdb mirrors the immuneACCESS table, restricted to in-frame sequences. Some clones are absent from its copies; in checked studies, under half trace to an unresolved V gene, and the reason for the others is unknown. The sample table lists around 2.1 million clones, under 95% of them with a count of one. The ten largest clones capture under 2% of the sample. The specimen sequenced was naive CD8+ T cells from PBMCs. The sample's cell subset or site, from its label and the paper: CD45RA+CCR7+. Receptor source: a man younger than 35 in good health. Some clones in this sample may be carry-over from other donors' samples.

This CDR3 reads CASSFGREGSGELFF. The CDR3 DNA is TGTGCCAGCAGCTTTGGGCGGGAGGGTAGCGGGGAGCTGTTTTTT. The gene calls are TRBV7-2 and TRBJ2-2; 9 positions match TRBD2. The germline gives CDR1 SGHTA, CDR2 FQGNSA. The junction had 6 bases not matched to a gene; V was cut back by 3 bases and J by 7 bases. CDR3 length: 15 residues.

V is TRBV19 and J is TRBJ2-5; D may be TRBD1 (6 bases). The CDR3 sequence is 15 residues long. The germline V gene encodes CDR1 LNHDA and CDR2 SQIVND (reference sequence). Trimming pared 6 bases from V and 4 bases from J, leaving 18 bases between. This chain's CDR3 is CASRQGFYAGETQYF. The CDR3, as DNA: TGTGCCAGTAGACAGGGATTTTACGCGGGAGAGACCCAGTACTTC.

V and J are TRBV29-1 and TRBJ2-3; TRBD2 matches 8 bases. This CDR3 is 15 amino acids long. The V gene end was trimmed by 6 bases and the J gene end by 4 bases; junction bases not matched to a gene: 12. Per germline, CDR1 SQVTM and CDR2 ANQGSEA. This CDR3 reads CSVPGERETADTQYF. The CDR3 coding sequence is TGCAGCGTCCCCGGGGAGCGGGAGACAGCAGATACGCAGTATTTT.

This clone was detected once. The rearrangement uses TRBV25-1 and TRBJ2-3, with 10 bases matching TRBD1. CDR1 MGHDK and CDR2 SYGVNS come from the germline V gene. V trimming: 5 bases; J trimming: 0 bases; junction bases outside the gene matches: 8. The CDR3 sequence is 17 residues long. CDR3 DNA: TGTGCCAGCAGTACGGGACAGGGGCCCAGGAGCACAGATACGCAGTATTTT. It encodes CASSTGQGPRSTDTQYF.

The chain is built from TRBV9 and TRBJ1-4; perhaps TRBD1 as D (5 bases). In germline, CDR1 is SGDLS, CDR2 YYNGEE. The germline V and J ends were trimmed by 4 bases and 5 bases, with 15 bases remaining between them. This CDR3 has 15 amino acids. The DNA of the CDR3 is TGTGCCAGCAGCACCCCCGGGGGGGGGAATGAAAAACTGTTTTTT. Translation: CASSTPGGGNEKLFF.

This clone was recorded once. CDR3 in amino acids: CASSQGTGVQPQHF. CDR3 nucleotide sequence: TGCGCCAGCAGCCAAGGGACAGGGGTTCAGCCCCAGCATTTT. The rearrangement uses TRBV4-1 and TRBJ1-5, with 9 positions matching TRBD1. J was trimmed by 6 bases and V by 1 base; bases with no gene match: 1. Per the germline V gene, CDR1 is MGHRA and CDR2 is YSYEKL. The CDR3 is 14 amino acids.

This chain links TRBV27 with TRBJ2-1, with D possibly matching TRBD2 (6 bases). Trimming took 8 bases from V and 0 from J, leaving 11 bases between them. Per germline, CDR1 MNHEY and CDR2 SMNVEV (reference sequence). This CDR3 spans 14 amino acids. CDR3 sequence reads: CASGDFNSYNEQFF. The CDR3 DNA reads TGTGCCAGCGGGGACTTCAACTCCTACAATGAGCAGTTCTTC.

CDR3 nucleotides: TGTGCCAGCAGTACAATGACAGACTCGAACACTGAAGCTTTCTTT. This gives the protein CASSTMTDSNTEAFF. This chain connects TRBV27 to TRBJ1-1; D is possibly TRBD1 (5 bases). The V end was cut by 5 bases, the J end by 1 base, with 14 bases between. Germline V gene sequence: CDR1 MNHEY, CDR2 SMNVEV (reference sequence). CDR3 size: 15 residues.

The gene calls are TRBV28 and TRBJ1-4; 8 nucleotides line up with TRBD1. The germline gives CDR1 MDHEN, CDR2 SYDVKM. J gave up 15 bases and V 3 bases, and 12 bases lay outside the gene matches. The CDR3 loop spans 14 amino acids. The DNA for the CDR3 is TGTGCCAGCAGTTTCCAGCTTTCGGGACAGGTTTTGTTTTTT. Translation: CASSFQLSGQVLFF.

V usage is TRBV28 and J usage is TRBJ2-1, with 11 bases matching TRBD2. V was pared by 2 bases and J by 9 bases, with 6 bases of the junction left unmatched. CDR3 length: 15 residues. Per the germline V gene, CDR1 is MDHEN and CDR2 is SYDVKM. The CDR3, as DNA: TGTGCCAGCAGTTTAACTAGCGGGAGTCTTTTTGAGCAGTTCTTC. Amino acids: CASSLTSGSLFEQFF.

The genes are TRBV27 and TRBJ1-2; D not certain. Trimming cost V 5 bases and J 4 bases, with 14 bases left between them. Germline V gene sequence: CDR1 MNHEY, CDR2 SMNVEV (reference sequence). The CDR3 runs 14 residues. The CDR3 DNA is TGTGCCAGCAGTGGAAGTCTAGACCCCTATGGCTACACCTTC. This gives the protein CASSGSLDPYGYTF.

The chain couples TRBV9 to TRBJ2-1; D might be TRBD1 (5 bases). Trimming cost V 0 bases and J 8 bases, with 18 bases left between them. CDR1 SGDLS and CDR2 YYNGEE come from the germline V gene. The CDR3 extends over 16 amino acids. CDR3 DNA sequence: TGTGCCAGCAGCGTAGGTGTCGGGTCAGGGATCGATGAGCAGTTCTTC. This sequence encodes CASSVGVGSGIDEQFF.

CDR3 region: CSVSQDRAIPYEQYF. The CDR3 coding sequence is TGCAGCGTGTCCCAGGATAGAGCGATACCCTACGAGCAGTACTTC. The chain joins TRBV29-1 to TRBJ2-7; D is unclear. Germline values: CDR1 SQVTM, CDR2 ANQGSEA. There are 15 residues in the CDR3. V lost 6 bases, J lost 2 bases, and 20 bases lay in between.

The gene calls are TRBV27 and TRBJ2-3; possibly TRBD2 for D (5 bases). Germline V gives CDR1 MNHEY, CDR2 SMNVEV (reference sequence). V dropped 10 bases and J dropped 1 base, with 12 bases sitting between them. This CDR3 has 13 residues. The CDR3: CATGVGGTDTQYF. CDR3 DNA sequence: TGTGCCACCGGGGTTGGCGGCACAGATACGCAGTATTTT.

Notes on this clone: The identical CDR3 is also encoded by other nucleotide sequences in the sample. The V call is TRBV7-3, the J call TRBJ2-1; D is tentatively TRBD1 or TRBD2 (5 bases each). This CDR3 is built from 13 residues. Trimming removed 3 bases at V and 6 bases at J, with 9 bases between. In germline, CDR1 is SGHTA, CDR2 FQGTGA. In DNA form, the CDR3 reads TGTGCCAGCAGCTTGGGGCTAGCCAATGAGCAGTTCTTC. Translating it yields CASSLGLANEQFF. The full variable domain, rest sourced from reference TRBV7-3 and TRBJ2-1, is GAGVSQTPSNKVTEKGKYVELRCDPISGHTALYWYRQSLGQGPEFLIYFQGTGAADDSGLPNDRFFAVRPEGSVSTLKIQRTERGDSAVYLCASSLGLANEQFFGPGTRLTVL.

This clone was recorded once. The chain is built from TRBV30 and TRBJ2-7; 8 bases are a match to TRBD2. J was trimmed by 2 bases and V by 3 bases; bases with no gene match: 12. The V gene's germline CDR1 is GTSNPN and CDR2 SVGIG (reference sequence). The CDR3 runs to 16 residues. CDR3 bases: TGTGCCTGGAGATCCTGGAATCGGGAGGGGGCCTACGAGCAGTACTTC. This gives the protein CAWRSWNREGAYEQYF.

J is TRBJ1-1 and V is TRBV5-1, with D unclear. The ends were cut back, 2 bases at V and 3 bases at J, with 11 bases in the middle. Germline CDR1 SGHRS, CDR2 YFSETQ. The CDR3 covers 14 residues. The chain's CDR3 is CASSFDLGDTEAFF. The CDR3 nucleotides read TGCGCCAGCAGCTTCGACCTTGGGGACACTGAAGCTTTCTTT.

This clone was picked up one time. The chain uses TRBV5-4 and TRBJ1-2; D is uncertain. The V gene lost 0 bases and the J gene lost 4 bases, with 7 bases spanning the gap. The germline gives CDR1 SGHNT, CDR2 YYREEE (reference sequence). This CDR3 is 13 amino acids long. The CDR3 DNA is TGTGCCAGCAGCTTGGGTGCGGGCTATGGCTACACCTTC. As protein: CASSLGAGYGYTF.

The chain couples TRBV11-2 to TRBJ1-3; the D gene is possibly TRBD1 (5 bases). The germline V gene encodes CDR1 SGHAT and CDR2 FQNNGV. The CDR3 is made up of 15 amino acids. V was cut by 3 bases and J by 0 bases, with 9 bases left in between. In nucleotides, the CDR3 is TGTGCCAGCAGCTTCGAGGGGAGCTCTGGAAACACCATATATTTT. Protein: CASSFEGSSGNTIYF.

This clone was observed a handful of times. This rearrangement joins TRBV2 to TRBJ1-2, with D perhaps matching TRBD1 (5 bases). CDR1 is SNHLY and CDR2 is FYNNEI in the germline V gene. Trimming removed 7 bases at V and 3 bases at J, with 6 bases between. The CDR3 length is 11 residues. CDR3 DNA: TGTGCCAGCACACAGGACTATGGCTACACCTTC. Translation: CASTQDYGYTF.

The rearrangement links TRBV28 to TRBJ1-2; 9 bases are shared with TRBD1. J gave up 2 bases and V 3 bases, and 10 bases lay outside the gene matches. Germline CDR1 reads MDHEN; CDR2 reads SYDVKM. This CDR3 comprises 17 residues. The CDR3 sequence: CASSLDGTGKANYGYTF. The CDR3 DNA follows: TGTGCCAGCAGTTTGGATGGGACAGGGAAGGCGAACTATGGCTACACCTTC.

This rearrangement joins TRBV7-2 to TRBJ2-6; D call uncertain. Germline CDR1 reads SGHTA; CDR2 reads FQGNSA. The CDR3 extends over 15 amino acids. V gave up 5 bases and J gave up 4 bases, with 12 bases separating them. CDR3 DNA: TGTGCCAGCAGCCCCCTTAACGGGGGGGCCAACGTCCTGACTTTC. This encodes CASSPLNGGANVLTF.

Comments on this clone: This specimen includes other DNA sequences encoding the same CDR3. The chain joins TRBV29-1 to TRBJ1-2; 10 nucleotides align to TRBD1. CDR1 and CDR2 (germline): SQVTM, ANQGSEA. The CDR3 loop spans 11 amino acids. Losses at the gene ends were 5 bases for V and 11 bases for J; bases not matched to a gene: 5. CDR3 sequence reads: CSVRTGGGYTF. The DNA of the CDR3 is TGCAGCGTTCGGACAGGGGGTGGGTACACCTTC.

This chain connects TRBV6-1 to TRBJ2-7; TRBD2 agrees at 8 bases. V shed 8 bases, J shed 5 bases, and the junction held 8 bases outside the gene matches. Germline CDR1 is MNHNS and CDR2 is SASEGT. The CDR3 spans 13 residues. Here the CDR3 reads CASRGGPKHEQYF. Here the CDR3 DNA reads TGTGCCAGCCGCGGGGGGCCTAAGCACGAGCAGTACTTC.

The V call is TRBV19, the J call TRBJ1-2; D perhaps matches TRBD1 (6 bases). Germline V gene data show CDR1 as LNHDA and CDR2 as SQIVND (reference sequence). The V end was cut by 3 bases, the J end by 2 bases, with 10 bases between. This CDR3 is built from 14 residues. The CDR3 reads CASSISDRNYGYTF. The DNA of the CDR3 is TGTGCCAGTAGTATCTCCGACAGGAACTATGGCTACACCTTC.

The chain has TRBV9 and TRBJ2-1; 8 positions match TRBD2. Germline values: CDR1 SGDLS, CDR2 YYNGEE. The junction had 5 bases not matched to a gene; V was cut back by 7 bases and J by 5 bases. The CDR3 consists of 13 residues. This CDR3 is CASGSGDDNEQFF. The CDR3 nucleotides are TGTGCCAGCGGTAGCGGGGATGACAATGAGCAGTTCTTC.

V usage is TRBV19 and J usage is TRBJ2-7, with 7 nucleotides matching TRBD1. From germline, CDR1 is LNHDA and CDR2 SQIVND (reference sequence). This CDR3 is built from 16 residues. Unmatched junction bases numbered 18, after V lost 9 bases and J lost 4 bases. Here the CDR3 reads CASRGPTGQGEYEQYF. CDR3 DNA: TGTGCCAGCAGAGGGCCGACAGGTCAGGGGGAGTACGAGCAGTACTTC.

This chain connects TRBV30 to TRBJ1-5; 10 bases align to TRBD1. Unmatched junction bases numbered 4, after V lost 3 bases and J lost 5 bases. This CDR3 has 14 residues. Per the germline V gene, CDR1 is GTSNPN and CDR2 is SVGIG (reference sequence). The CDR3 protein is CAWSPGTGDQPQHF. CDR3 coding DNA: TGTGCCTGGAGCCCCGGGACAGGGGATCAGCCCCAGCATTTT.

Notes on this clone: Additional DNA sequences in this sample encode the identical CDR3. The V call is TRBV7-3, the J call TRBJ2-1; the D is unclear. The CDR3 covers 13 residues. Germline V gene data show CDR1 as SGHTA and CDR2 as FQGTGA. Trimming took off 2 bases at V and 4 bases at J, with 6 bases between the two ends. Here the CDR3 DNA reads TGTGCCAGCAGCTTATCAGGATACAATGAGCAGTTCTTC. Amino acid sequence: CASSLSGYNEQFF.